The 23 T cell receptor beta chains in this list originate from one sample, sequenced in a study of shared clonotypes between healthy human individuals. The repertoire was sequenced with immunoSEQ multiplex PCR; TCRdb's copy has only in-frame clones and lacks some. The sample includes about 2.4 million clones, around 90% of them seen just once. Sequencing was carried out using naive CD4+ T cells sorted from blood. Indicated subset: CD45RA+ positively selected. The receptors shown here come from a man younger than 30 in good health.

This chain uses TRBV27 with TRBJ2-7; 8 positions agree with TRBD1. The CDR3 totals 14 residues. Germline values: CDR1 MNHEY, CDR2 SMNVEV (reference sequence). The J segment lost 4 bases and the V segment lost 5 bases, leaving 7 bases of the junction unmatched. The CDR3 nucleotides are TGTGCCAGCAGTCTATGGGACAGGTCTTACGAGCAGTACTTC. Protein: CASSLWDRSYEQYF.

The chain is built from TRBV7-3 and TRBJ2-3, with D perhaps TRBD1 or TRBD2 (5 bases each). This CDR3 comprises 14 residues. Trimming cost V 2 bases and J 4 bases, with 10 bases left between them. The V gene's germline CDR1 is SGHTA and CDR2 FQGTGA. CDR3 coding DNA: TGTGCCAGCAGCTTAGGGGGACCATCAGATACGCAGTATTTT. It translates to CASSLGGPSDTQYF. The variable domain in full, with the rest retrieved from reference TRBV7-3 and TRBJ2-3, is GAGVSQTPSNKVTEKGKYVELRCDPISGHTALYWYRQSLGQGPEFLIYFQGTGAADDSGLPNDRFFAVRPEGSVSTLKIQRTERGDSAVYLCASSLGGPSDTQYFGPGTRLTVL.

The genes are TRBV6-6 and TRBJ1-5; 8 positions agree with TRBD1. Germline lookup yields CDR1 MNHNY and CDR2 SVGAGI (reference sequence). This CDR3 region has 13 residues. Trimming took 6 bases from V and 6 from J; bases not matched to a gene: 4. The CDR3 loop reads CASSRDRSQPQHF. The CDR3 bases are TGTGCCAGCAGCAGGGACAGGTCTCAGCCCCAGCATTTT.

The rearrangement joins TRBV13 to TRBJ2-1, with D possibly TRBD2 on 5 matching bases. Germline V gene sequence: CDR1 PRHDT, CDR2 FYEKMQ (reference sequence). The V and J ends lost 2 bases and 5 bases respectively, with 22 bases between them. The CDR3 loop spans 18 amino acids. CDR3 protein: CASSLIWVGRAPHNEQFF. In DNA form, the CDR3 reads TGTGCCAGCAGCTTAATTTGGGTTGGGCGGGCTCCTCACAATGAGCAGTTCTTC.

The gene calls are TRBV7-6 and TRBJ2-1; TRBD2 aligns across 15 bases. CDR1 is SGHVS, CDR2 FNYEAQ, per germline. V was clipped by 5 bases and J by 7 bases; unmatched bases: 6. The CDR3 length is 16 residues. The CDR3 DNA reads TGTGCCAGCAGCCCGCCCGGACTAGCGGGAGGGAATGAGCAGTTCTTC. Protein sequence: CASSPPGLAGGNEQFF. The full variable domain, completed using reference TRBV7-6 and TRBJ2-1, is GAGVSQSPRYKVTKRGQDVALRCDPISGHVSLYWYRQALGQGPEFLTYFNYEAQQDKSGLPNDRFSAERPEGSISTLTIQRTEQRDSAMYRCASSPPGLAGGNEQFFGPGTRLTVL.

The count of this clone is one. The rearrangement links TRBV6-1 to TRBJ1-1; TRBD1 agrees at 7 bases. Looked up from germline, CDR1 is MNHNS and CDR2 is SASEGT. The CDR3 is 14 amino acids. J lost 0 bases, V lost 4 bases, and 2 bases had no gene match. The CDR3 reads CASSATGVNTEAFF. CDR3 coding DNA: TGTGCCAGCAGTGCCACAGGGGTGAACACTGAAGCTTTCTTT.

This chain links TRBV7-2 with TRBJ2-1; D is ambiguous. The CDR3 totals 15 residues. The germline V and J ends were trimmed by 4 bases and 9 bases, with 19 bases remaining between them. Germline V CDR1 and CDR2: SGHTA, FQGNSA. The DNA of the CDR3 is TGTGCCAGCAGCTACCCTCTAGGTAGCATTGTTGAGCAGTTCTTC. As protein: CASSYPLGSIVEQFF.

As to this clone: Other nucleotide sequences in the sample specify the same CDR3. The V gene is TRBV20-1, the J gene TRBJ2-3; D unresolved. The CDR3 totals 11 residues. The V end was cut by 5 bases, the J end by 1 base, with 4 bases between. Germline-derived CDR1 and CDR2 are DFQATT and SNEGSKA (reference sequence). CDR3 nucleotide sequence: TGCAGTGCTGGACGCACAGATACGCAGTATTTT. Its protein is CSAGRTDTQYF.

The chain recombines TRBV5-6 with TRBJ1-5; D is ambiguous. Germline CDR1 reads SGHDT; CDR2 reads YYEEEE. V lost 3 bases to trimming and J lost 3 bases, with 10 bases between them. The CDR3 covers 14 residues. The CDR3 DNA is TGTGCCAGCAGCTCAGGTTGGGTCAATCAGCCCCAGCATTTT. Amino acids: CASSSGWVNQPQHF.

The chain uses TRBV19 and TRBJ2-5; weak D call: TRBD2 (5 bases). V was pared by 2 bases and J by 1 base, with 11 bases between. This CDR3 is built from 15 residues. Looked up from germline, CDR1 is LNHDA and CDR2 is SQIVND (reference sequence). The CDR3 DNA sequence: TGTGCCAGTAGTATATCGGCAGGACTCCAAGAGACCCAGTACTTC. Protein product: CASSISAGLQETQYF.

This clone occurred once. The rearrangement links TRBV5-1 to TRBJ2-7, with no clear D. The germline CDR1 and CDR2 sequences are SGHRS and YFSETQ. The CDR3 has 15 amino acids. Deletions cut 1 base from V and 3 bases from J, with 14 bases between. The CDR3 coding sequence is TGCGCCAGCAGCTTGCGGCAGGCGGAAATCTACGAGCAGTACTTC. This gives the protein CASSLRQAEIYEQYF. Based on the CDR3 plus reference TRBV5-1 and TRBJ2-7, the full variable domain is KAGVTQTPRYLIKTRGQQVTLSCSPISGHRSVSWYQQTPGQGLQFLFEYFSETQRNKGNFPGRFSGRQFSNSRSEMNVSTLELGDSALYLCASSLRQAEIYEQYFGPGTRLTVT.

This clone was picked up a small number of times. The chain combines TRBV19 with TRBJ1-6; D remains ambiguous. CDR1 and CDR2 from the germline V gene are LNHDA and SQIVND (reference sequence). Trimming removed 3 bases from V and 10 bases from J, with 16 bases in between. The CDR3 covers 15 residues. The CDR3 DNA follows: TGTGCCAGTAGTATTCCGGGTCGAGTCGAATCACCCCTCCACTTT. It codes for CASSIPGRVESPLHF.

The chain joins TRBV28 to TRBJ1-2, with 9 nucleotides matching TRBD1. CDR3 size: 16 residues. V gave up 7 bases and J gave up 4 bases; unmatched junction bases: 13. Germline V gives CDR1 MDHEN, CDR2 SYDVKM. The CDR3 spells CASTSSGGDRVYGYTF. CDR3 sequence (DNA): TGTGCCAGCACTTCTTCAGGGGGGGACAGGGTCTATGGCTACACCTTC.

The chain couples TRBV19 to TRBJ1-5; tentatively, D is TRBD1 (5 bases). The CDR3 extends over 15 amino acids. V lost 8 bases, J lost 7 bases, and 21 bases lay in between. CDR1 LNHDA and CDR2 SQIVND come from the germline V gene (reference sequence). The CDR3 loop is CASSPLGASWQPQHF. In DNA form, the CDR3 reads TGTGCCAGTTCGCCCCTAGGGGCGTCCTGGCAGCCCCAGCATTTT.

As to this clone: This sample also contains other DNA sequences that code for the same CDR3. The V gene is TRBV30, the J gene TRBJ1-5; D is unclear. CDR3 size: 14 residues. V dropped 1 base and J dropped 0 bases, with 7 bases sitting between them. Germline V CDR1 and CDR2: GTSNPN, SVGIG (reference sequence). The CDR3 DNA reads TGTGCCTGGAGTGCCACAAATAGCAATCAGCCCCAGCATTTT. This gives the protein CAWSATNSNQPQHF.

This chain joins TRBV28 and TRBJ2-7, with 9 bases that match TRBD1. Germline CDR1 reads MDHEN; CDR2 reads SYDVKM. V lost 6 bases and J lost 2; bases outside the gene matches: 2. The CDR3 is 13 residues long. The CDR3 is CASRGQGTYEQYF. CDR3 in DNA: TGTGCCAGCAGGGGACAGGGAACCTACGAGCAGTACTTC.

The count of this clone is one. The CDR3 region is CAIRGTGGLNTEAFF. Written as DNA, the CDR3 is TGTGCCATCAGGGGGACAGGAGGGTTGAACACTGAAGCTTTCTTT. This chain connects TRBV10-3 to TRBJ1-1; 8 positions match TRBD1. CDR1 is ENHRY, CDR2 SYGVKD, per germline. The CDR3 runs to 15 residues. The J segment lost 0 bases and the V segment lost 6 bases, leaving 6 bases of the junction unmatched.

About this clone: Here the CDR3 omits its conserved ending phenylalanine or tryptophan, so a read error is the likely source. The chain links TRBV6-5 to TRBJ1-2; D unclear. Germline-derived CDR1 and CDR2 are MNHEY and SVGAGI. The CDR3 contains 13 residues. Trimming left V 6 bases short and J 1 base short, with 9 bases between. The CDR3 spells CASRANHNYGYTL. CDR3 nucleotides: TGTGCCAGCAGAGCCAATCATAACTATGGCTACACCCTC.

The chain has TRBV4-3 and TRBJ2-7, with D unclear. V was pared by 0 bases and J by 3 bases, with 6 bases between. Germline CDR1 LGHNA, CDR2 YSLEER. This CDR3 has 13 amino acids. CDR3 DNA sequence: TGCGCCAGCAGCCAAGATCTCCGCTACGAGCAGTACTTC. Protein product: CASSQDLRYEQYF.

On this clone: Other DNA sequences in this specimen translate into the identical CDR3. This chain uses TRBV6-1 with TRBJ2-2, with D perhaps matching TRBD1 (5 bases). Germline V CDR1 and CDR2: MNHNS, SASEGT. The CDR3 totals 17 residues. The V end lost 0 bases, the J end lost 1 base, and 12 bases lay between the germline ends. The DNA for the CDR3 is TGTGCCAGCAGTGAAGCGGGTGCAGGGCTGAACACCGGGGAGCTGTTTTTT. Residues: CASSEAGAGLNTGELFF.

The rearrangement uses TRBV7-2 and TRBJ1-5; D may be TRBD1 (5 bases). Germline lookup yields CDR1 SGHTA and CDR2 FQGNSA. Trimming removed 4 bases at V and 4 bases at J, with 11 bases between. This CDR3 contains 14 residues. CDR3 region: CASSSDGGNQPQHF. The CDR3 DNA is TGTGCCAGCAGCTCCGACGGGGGAAATCAGCCCCAGCATTTT.

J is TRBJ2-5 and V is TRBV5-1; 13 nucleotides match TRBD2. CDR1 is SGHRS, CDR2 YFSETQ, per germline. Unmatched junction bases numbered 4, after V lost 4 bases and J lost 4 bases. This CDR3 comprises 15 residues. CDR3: CASSPGTSGIETQYF. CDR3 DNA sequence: TGCGCCAGCAGCCCAGGGACTAGCGGGATAGAGACCCAGTACTTC.

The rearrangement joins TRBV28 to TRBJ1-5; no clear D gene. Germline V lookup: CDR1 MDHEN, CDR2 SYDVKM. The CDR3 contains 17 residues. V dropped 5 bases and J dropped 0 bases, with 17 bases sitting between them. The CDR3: CASSPWMGSHSNQPQHF. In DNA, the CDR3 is TGTGCCAGCAGTCCTTGGATGGGCAGCCATAGCAATCAGCCCCAGCATTTT.